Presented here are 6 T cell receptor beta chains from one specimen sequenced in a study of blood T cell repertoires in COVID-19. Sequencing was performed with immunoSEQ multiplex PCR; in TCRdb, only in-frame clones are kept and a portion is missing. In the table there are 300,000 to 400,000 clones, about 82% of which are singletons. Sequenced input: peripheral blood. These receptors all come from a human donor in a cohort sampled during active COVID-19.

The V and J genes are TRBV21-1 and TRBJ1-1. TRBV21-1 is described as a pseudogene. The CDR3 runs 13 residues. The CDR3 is CASIPGRVTEAFF. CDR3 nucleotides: TGTGCCAGCATCCCGGGGAGGGTCACTGAAGCTTTCTTT.

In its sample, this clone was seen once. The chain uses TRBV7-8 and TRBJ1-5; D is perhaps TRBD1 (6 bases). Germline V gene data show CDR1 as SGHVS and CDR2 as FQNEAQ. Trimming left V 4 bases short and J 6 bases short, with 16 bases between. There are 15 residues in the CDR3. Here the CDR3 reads CASSSYSGESQPQHF. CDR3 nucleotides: TGTGCCAGCAGCTCCTATTCAGGGGAGAGTCAGCCCCAGCATTTT.

DNA of the CDR3: TGTGCCAGCAGTTCCCGCGGGGGGCCCTACAATGAGCAGTTCTTC. Residues: CASSSRGGPYNEQFF. The rearrangement uses TRBV6-2 or TRBV6-3 and TRBJ2-1, with TRBD2 identical over 8 bases. CDR3 length equals 15 residues. Trimming cost V 4 bases and J 2 bases; bases outside gene matches: 4. Germline CDR1 reads MNHEY; CDR2 reads SVGEGT.

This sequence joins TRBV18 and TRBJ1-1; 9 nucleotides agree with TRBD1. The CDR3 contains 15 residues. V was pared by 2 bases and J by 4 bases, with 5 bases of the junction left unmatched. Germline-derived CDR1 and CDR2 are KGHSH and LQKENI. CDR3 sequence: CASSPGLDRGTEAFF. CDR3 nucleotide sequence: TGTGCCAGCTCACCAGGCTTGGACAGGGGCACTGAAGCTTTCTTT.

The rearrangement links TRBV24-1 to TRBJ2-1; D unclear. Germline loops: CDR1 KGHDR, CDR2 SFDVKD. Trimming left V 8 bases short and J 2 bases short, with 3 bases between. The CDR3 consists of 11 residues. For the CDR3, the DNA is TGTGCCACCACCGCCTACAATGAGCAGTTCTTC. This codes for CATTAYNEQFF.

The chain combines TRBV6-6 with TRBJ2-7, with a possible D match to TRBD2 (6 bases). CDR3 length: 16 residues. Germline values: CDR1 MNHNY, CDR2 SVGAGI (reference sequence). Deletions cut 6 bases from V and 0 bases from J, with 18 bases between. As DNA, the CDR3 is TGTGCCAGCAGCCGATTTGGGACTTCGAGCTCCTACGAGCAGTACTTC. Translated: CASSRFGTSSSYEQYF.